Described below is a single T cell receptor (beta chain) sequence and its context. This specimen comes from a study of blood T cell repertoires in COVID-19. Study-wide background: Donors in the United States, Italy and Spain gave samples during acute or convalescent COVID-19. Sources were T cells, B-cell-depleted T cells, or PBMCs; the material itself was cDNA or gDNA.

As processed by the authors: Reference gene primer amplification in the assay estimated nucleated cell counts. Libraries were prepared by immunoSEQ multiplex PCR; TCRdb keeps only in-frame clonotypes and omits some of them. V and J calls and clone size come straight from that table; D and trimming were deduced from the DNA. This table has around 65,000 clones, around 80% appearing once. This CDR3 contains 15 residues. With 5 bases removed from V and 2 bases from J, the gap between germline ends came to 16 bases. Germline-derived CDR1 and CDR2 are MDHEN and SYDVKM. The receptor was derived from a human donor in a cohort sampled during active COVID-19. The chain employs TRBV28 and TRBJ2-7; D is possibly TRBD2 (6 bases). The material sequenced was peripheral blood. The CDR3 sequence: CASSGGIRATYEQYF. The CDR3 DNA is TGTGCCAGCAGTGGGGGGATTCGTGCGACCTACGAGCAGTACTTC.